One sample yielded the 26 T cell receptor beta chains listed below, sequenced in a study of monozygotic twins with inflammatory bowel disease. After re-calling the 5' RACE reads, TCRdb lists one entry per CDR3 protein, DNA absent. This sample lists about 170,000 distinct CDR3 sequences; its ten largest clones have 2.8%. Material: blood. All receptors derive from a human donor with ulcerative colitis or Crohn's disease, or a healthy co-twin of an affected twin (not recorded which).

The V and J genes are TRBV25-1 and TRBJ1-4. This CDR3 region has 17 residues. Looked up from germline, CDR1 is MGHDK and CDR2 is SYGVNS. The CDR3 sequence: CASSKGRPSTYNEKLFF. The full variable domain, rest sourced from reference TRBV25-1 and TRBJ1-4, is EADIYQTPRYLVIGTGKKITLECSQTMGHDKMYWYQQDPGMELHLIHYSYGVNSTEKGDLSSESTVSRIRTEHFPLTLESARPSHTSQYLCASSKGRPSTYNEKLFFGSGTQLSVL.

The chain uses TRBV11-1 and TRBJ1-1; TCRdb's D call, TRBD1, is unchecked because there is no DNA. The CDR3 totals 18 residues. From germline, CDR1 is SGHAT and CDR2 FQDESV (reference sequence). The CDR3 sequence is CASSLDRVRVHIGTEAFF.

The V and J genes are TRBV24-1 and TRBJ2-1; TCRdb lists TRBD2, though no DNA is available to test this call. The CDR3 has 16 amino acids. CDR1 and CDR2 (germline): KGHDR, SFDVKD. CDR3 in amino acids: CATSDSSGSSYNEQFF.

CDR3 sequence reads: CSARGPTGNYGYTF. The rearrangement uses TRBV20-1 and TRBJ1-2; there is no DNA to check the TCRdb D call of TRBD1. The germline V gene encodes CDR1 DFQATT and CDR2 SNEGSKA (reference sequence). The CDR3 runs to 14 residues.

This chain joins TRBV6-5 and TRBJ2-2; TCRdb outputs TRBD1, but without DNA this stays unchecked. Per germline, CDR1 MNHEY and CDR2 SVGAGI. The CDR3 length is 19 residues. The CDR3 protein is CASSYSGQGGGTNTGELFF.

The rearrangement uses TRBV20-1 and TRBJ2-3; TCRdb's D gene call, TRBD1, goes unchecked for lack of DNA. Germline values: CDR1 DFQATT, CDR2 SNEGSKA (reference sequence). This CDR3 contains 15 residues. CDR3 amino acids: CSARKLSAAGGTQYF.

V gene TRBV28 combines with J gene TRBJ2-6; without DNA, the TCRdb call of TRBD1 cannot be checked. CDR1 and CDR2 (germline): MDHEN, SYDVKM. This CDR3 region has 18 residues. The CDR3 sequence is CASSSLYTGASGANVLTF.

The CDR3 sequence: CASSPTGELIF. J is TRBJ2-2 and V is TRBV12-3 or TRBV12-4. The CDR3 runs to 11 residues.

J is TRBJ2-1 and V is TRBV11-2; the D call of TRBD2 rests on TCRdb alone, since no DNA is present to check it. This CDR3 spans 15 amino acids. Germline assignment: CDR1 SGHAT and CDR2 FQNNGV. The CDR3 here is CASSILTSTYNEQFF.

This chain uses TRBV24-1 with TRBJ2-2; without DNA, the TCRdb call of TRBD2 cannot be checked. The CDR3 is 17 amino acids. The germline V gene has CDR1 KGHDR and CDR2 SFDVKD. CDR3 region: CATSDPTVGPGTGELFF.

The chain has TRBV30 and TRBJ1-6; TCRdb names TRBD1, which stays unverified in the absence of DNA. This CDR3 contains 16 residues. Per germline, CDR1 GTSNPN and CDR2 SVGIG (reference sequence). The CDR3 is CAWSSGKSSYNSPLHF.

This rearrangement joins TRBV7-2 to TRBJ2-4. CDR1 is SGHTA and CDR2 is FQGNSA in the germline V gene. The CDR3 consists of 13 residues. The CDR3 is CASSQAAKNIQYF. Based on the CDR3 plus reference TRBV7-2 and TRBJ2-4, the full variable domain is GAGVSQSPSNKVTEKGKDVELRCDPISGHTALYWYRQSLGQGLEFLIYFQGNSAPDKSGLPSDRFSAERTGGSVSTLTIQRTQQEDSAVYLCASSQAAKNIQYFGAGTRLSVL.

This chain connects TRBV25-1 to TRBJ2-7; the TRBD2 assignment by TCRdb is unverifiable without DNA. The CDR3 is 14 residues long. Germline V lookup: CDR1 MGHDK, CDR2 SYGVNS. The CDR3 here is CASSGGTSAYEQYF.

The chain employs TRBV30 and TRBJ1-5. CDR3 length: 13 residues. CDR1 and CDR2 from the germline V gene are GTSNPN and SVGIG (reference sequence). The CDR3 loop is CAWSKGSNQPQHF. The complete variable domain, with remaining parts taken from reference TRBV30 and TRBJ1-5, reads SQTIHQWPATLVQPVGSPLSLECTVEGTSNPNLYWYRQAAGRGLQLLFYSVGIGQISSEVPQNLSASRPQDRQFILSSKKLLLSDSGFYLCAWSKGSNQPQHFGDGTRLSIL.

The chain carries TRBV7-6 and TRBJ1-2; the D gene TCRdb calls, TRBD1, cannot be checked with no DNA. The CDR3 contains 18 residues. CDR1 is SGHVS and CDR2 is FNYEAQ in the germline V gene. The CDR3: CASSPSLIPGSGVYGYTF. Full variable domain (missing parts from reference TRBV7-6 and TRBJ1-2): GAGVSQSPRYKVTKRGQDVALRCDPISGHVSLYWYRQALGQGPEFLTYFNYEAQQDKSGLPNDRFSAERPEGSISTLTIQRTEQRDSAMYRCASSPSLIPGSGVYGYTFGSGTRLTVV.

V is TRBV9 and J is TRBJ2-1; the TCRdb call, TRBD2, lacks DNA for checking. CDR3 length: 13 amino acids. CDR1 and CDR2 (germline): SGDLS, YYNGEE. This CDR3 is CASSVEPPSFQFF.

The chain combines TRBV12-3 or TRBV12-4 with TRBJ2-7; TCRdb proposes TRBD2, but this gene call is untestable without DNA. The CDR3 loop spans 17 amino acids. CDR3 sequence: CASSFVGGGGGWDEQYF.

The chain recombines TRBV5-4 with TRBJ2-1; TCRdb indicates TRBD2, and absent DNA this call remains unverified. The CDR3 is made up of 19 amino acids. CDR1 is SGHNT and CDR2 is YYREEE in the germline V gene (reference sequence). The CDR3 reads CASSLVASAPPSSYNEQFF.

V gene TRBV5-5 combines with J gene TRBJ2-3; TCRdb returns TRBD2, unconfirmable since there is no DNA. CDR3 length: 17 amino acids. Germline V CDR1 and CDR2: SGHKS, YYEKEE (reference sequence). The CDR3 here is CASSLKRAGRGTDTQYF.

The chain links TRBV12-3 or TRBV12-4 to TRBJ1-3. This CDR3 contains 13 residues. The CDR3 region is CASSPFSGNTIYF.

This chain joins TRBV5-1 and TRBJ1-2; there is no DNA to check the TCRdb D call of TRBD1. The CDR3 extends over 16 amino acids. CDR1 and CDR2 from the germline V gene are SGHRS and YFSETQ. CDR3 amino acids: CASSYGQGASNYGYTF.

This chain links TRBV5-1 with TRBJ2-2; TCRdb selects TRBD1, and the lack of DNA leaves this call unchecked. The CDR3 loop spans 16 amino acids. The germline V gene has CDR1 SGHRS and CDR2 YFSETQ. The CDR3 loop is CASSLAGTPNTGELFF.

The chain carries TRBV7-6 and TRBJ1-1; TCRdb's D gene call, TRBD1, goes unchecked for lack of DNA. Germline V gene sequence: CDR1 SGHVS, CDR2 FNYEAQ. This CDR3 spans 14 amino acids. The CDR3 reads CASSANRVNTEAFF.

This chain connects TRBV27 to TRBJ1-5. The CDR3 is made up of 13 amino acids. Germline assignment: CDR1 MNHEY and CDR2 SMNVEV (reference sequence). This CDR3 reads CASSQWRDQPQHF.

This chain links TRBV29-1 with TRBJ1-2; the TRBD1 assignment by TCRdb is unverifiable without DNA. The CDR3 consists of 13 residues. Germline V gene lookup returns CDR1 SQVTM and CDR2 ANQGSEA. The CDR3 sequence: CSASTAPFYGYTF.

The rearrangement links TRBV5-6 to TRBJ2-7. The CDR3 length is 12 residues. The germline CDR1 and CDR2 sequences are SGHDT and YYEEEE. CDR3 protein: CASSSTFYEQYF.